This T cell receptor beta chain was documented in a study of vaccination effects on CD4 cells after COVID-19. Study-wide results and caveats: Within healthy vaccinees, only 1 of 255 vaccine-induced clones displayed cross-reactivity with common cold coronaviruses. Marked contraction was observed in infection-induced and vaccine-induced clones late after vaccination.

Only in-frame clones appear in the TCRdb table, and some are missing; sequencing was by immunoSEQ multiplex PCR. Of around 25,000 clones detected, almost 80% appear once; the ten largest clones hold around 6.5%. V was clipped by 10 bases and J by 0 bases, with 11 bases between them. Per germline, CDR1 SNHLY and CDR2 FYNNEI. The CDR3 is made up of 13 amino acids. CD4+ T cells specific for antigen were expanded with viral peptide pools by the ViraFEST assay before sequencing. Once cultured for approximately ten days, the cells underwent separation to obtain CD4+ T cells. The vaccine given was either BNT162b2 or mRNA-1273, in two doses. This clone occurred a few times. The target antigen is unknown.

The sequencing used CD4+ T cells from PBMCs cultured with SARS-CoV-2 spike peptides, collected after COVID-19 vaccination. The receptor's source is a human donor who received a COVID-19 vaccine. Some clones in this sample may be carry-over from other donors' samples. This sequence joins TRBV2 and TRBJ2-3, with D perhaps given as TRBD1 or TRBD2 (5 bases each). The CDR3 DNA is TGTGCCACCCAAAGGGACAGCACAGATACGCAGTATTTT. Amino acid sequence: CATQRDSTDTQYF.